These T cell receptor beta chains were read from a single sample in a study of CD8+ T cells in alopecia areata. Method: immunoSEQ multiplex PCR; TCRdb's copy keeps in-frame clones and lacks some. Of 160,000 or so clones in the sample, 50% to 65% are singletons; the top ten hold just under 20%. The sequencing here drew on CD8+ T cells sorted from blood, taken at week 0. These receptors all come from a human donor with alopecia areata. Each CDR3 is given with its conserved first and last residue. The order of the fields is V gene, J gene, D gene, clone size, CDR3 protein, CDR3 DNA. A D gene is named only where the DNA matches it firmly. Part of the rows lack a size; the others show once, few, many or a class for expanded clones.

TRBV27	TRBJ2-7	.	.	CASSLSPGTPVYEQYF	TGTGCCAGCAGTTTATCCCCCGGGACACCAGTTTACGAGCAGTACTTC
TRBV29-1	TRBJ2-7	.	.	CSVEGTDPSYEQYF	TGCAGCGTTGAAGGGACAGACCCCTCCTACGAGCAGTACTTC
TRBV6-4	TRBJ2-3	.	medium-sized	CASSPGESDTQYF	TGTGCCAGCAGTCCGGGGGAGTCAGATACGCAGTATTTT
TRBV30	TRBJ2-3	.	.	CAWSVATDTQYF	TGTGCCTGGAGTGTGGCCACAGATACGCAGTATTTT
TRBV6-5	TRBJ2-1	.	.	CASREGIYNEQFF	TGTGCCAGCAGGGAGGGGATCTACAATGAGCAGTTCTTC
TRBV5-5	TRBJ2-1	.	.	CASSLKQGRVDEQFF	TGTGCCAGCAGCTTGAAACAGGGGAGGGTAGATGAGCAGTTCTTC
TRBV27	TRBJ1-1	.	.	CASSIGVNTEAFF	TGTGCCAGCAGTATTGGGGTGAACACTGAAGCTTTCTTT
TRBV6-1	TRBJ1-2	TRBD1	once	CASSLTLGTGYGYTF	TGTGCCAGCAGTTTGACCCTCGGGACAGGCTATGGCTACACCTTC
TRBV27	TRBJ2-7	TRBD1	.	CASSLSTGDRGPGEQYF	TGTGCCAGCAGTTTATCGACCGGGGACAGGGGCCCAGGGGAGCAGTACTTC
TRBV19	TRBJ1-1	.	.	CASSSGGNTEAFF	TGTGCCAGTTCCTCCGGGGGGAACACTGAAGCTTTCTTT
TRBV14	TRBJ2-7	.	.	CASSRICAEF	TGTGCCAGCAGCCGGATTTGTGCGGAATTC
TRBV7-9	TRBJ2-5	.	.	CASSLEGRGETQYF	TGTGCCAGCAGCTTAGAGGGGCGCGGAGAGACCCAGTACTTC
TRBV19	TRBJ1-5	.	.	CASSMGPQPQHF	TGTGCCAGTAGTATGGGACCCCAGCCCCAGCATTTT
TRBV30	TRBJ1-1	.	.	CAWSVAMGTEAFF	TGTGCCTGGAGTGTAGCGATGGGCACTGAAGCTTTCTTT
TRBV29-1	TRBJ1-4	.	once	CSVKIATNEKLFF	TGCAGCGTTAAAATCGCAACTAATGAAAAACTGTTTTTT
TRBV5-4	TRBJ1-6	TRBD1	few	CASSLGTGANSPLHF	TGTGCCAGCAGCTTGGGGACAGGGGCTAATTCACCCCTCCACTTT
TRBV25-1	TRBJ2-2	.	few	CASSESGGPGELFF	TGTGCCAGCAGTGAATCTGGGGGTCCCGGGGAGCTGTTTTTT
TRBV15	TRBJ2-6	.	.	CATSRQGSGANVLTF	TGTGCCACCAGCAGACAGGGTTCTGGGGCCAACGTCCTGACTTTC
TRBV5-1	TRBJ2-1	.	.	CASSGDGPNEQFF	TGCGCCAGCAGCGGGGACGGACCCAATGAGCAGTTCTTC
TRBV25-1	TRBJ2-7	.	.	CASSDRGTYEQYF	TGTGCCAGCAGTGATCGCGGAACCTACGAGCAGTACTTC
TRBV29-1	TRBJ1-2	TRBD1	few	CSVGDRGTYGYTF	TGCAGCGTCGGGGACAGGGGAACCTATGGCTACACCTTC
TRBV5-6	TRBJ1-1	.	few	CASSFLNTEAFF	TGTGCCAGCAGCTTCTTGAACACTGAAGCTTTCTTT
TRBV27	TRBJ2-3	.	.	CASSSGTAPTNTQYF	TGTGCCAGCAGTTCTGGGACTGCCCCCACGAATACGCAGTATTTT
TRBV25-1	TRBJ2-4	.	.	CASSDGGTLAKNIQYF	TGTGCCAGCAGTGACGGGGGAACGCTAGCCAAAAACATTCAGTACTTC
TRBV28	TRBJ2-7	TRBD1	.	CASSFSDRGYEQYF	TGTGCCAGCAGTTTCTCGGACAGGGGCTACGAGCAGTACTTC
TRBV12-5	TRBJ1-1	TRBD1	few	CASGLTGDTEAFF	TGTGCTAGTGGATTAACAGGGGACACTGAAGCTTTCTTT
TRBV14	TRBJ2-1	.	.	CASSKTSGDFGEQFF	TGTGCCAGCAGCAAAACGTCAGGCGATTTCGGTGAGCAGTTCTTC
TRBV4-1	TRBJ2-7	TRBD1	.	CASSQGFRGLYEQYF	TGCGCCAGCAGCCAAGGGTTTAGGGGGCTTTACGAGCAGTACTTC
TRBV4-1	TRBJ1-1	.	.	CASRGVEGNTEAFF	TGCGCCAGCCGCGGTGTTGAGGGGAACACTGAAGCTTTCTTT
TRBV7-2	TRBJ1-1	.	.	CASSRRLQGNTEAFF	TGTGCCAGCAGCCGCCGTCTCCAAGGGAACACTGAAGCTTTCTTT
TRBV6-6	TRBJ2-7	.	.	CASSYTQYYEQYF	TGTGCCAGCAGTTACACACAGTACTACGAGCAGTACTTC
TRBV30	TRBJ2-7	.	.	CAWSDSAHGSEYF	TGTGCCTGGAGCGATTCGGCTCACGGATCGGAGTACTTC
TRBV29-1	TRBJ2-2	TRBD1	.	CSVELLKQGAAGELFF	TGCAGCGTCGAACTCCTTAAACAGGGGGCGGCCGGGGAGCTGTTTTTT
TRBV9	TRBJ1-4	TRBD1	.	CASSVEQGNEKLFF	TGTGCCAGCAGCGTAGAACAGGGGAATGAAAAACTGTTTTTT
TRBV7-3	TRBJ2-2	.	few	CASSRPRPGELFF	TGTGCCAGCAGCCGGCCAAGGCCCGGGGAGCTATTTTTT
TRBV27	TRBJ1-2	.	few	CASTGTGIYGYTF	TGTGCCAGCACGGGAACAGGGATTTACGGCTACACCTTC
TRBV30	TRBJ2-1	.	.	CAGLGDNEQFF	TGTGCCGGGTTGGGGGACAATGAGCAGTTCTTC
TRBV27	TRBJ2-1	.	.	CASSLGRRNEQFF	TGTGCCAGCAGTCTGGGACGCCGCAATGAGCAGTTCTTC
TRBV29-1	TRBJ2-7	.	.	CSVVGGPEQYF	TGCAGCGTTGTTGGAGGGCCCGAGCAGTACTTC
TRBV11-2	TRBJ2-4	TRBD1	few	CASSSYDRVEVIQYF	TGTGCCAGCAGCTCCTACGACAGGGTGGAGGTCATTCAGTACTTC
TRBV19	TRBJ1-2	TRBD1	few	CASKAGGYGYTF	TGTGCCAGTAAGGCAGGGGGTTATGGCTACACCTTC
TRBV7-2	TRBJ1-2	TRBD1	.	CASSHRGQGNGYTF	TGTGCCAGCAGCCACCGGGGACAGGGTAATGGCTACACCTTC
TRBV27	TRBJ1-2	.	.	CATFTANYGYTF	TGTGCCACCTTTACAGCTAACTATGGCTACACCTTC
TRBV14	TRBJ1-2	.	.	CASSVGRLDGYTF	TGTGCCAGCAGCGTCGGGAGGCTGGACGGCTACACCTTC
TRBV9	TRBJ1-2	.	.	CASRGSQASYGYTF	TGTGCCAGCAGAGGAAGTCAGGCTTCCTATGGCTACACCTTC
TRBV30	TRBJ1-2	.	.	CAWSTDNYGYTF	TGTGCCTGGAGTACGGACAACTATGGCTACACCTTC
TRBV4-3	TRBJ1-6	TRBD1	.	CASSQVAGGSPLHF	TGCGCCAGCAGCCAAGTGGCAGGGGGCTCACCCCTCCACTTT
TRBV27	TRBJ1-2	TRBD1	.	CASSPRSGGYGYTF	TGTGCCAGCAGTCCTCGATCAGGGGGATATGGCTACACCTTC
TRBV7-9	TRBJ2-7	TRBD1	.	CASGRDSHEQYF	TGTGCCAGCGGCCGGGACAGCCACGAGCAGTACTTC
TRBV30	TRBJ2-1	TRBD2	.	CAWSWTSGGQYNEQFF	TGTGCCTGGAGTTGGACTAGCGGGGGCCAATACAATGAGCAGTTCTTC
TRBV30	TRBJ2-2	.	.	CAWRGPNTGELFF	TGTGCCTGGAGGGGCCCGAACACCGGGGAGCTGTTTTTT
TRBV6-6	TRBJ1-1	.	few	CASSYEVNTEAFF	TGTGCCAGCAGTTACGAGGTGAACACTGAAGCTTTCTTT
TRBV5-6	TRBJ2-7	.	.	CASSPAGTQNTYEQYF	TGTGCCAGCAGCCCGGCCGGGACACAAAATACCTACGAGCAGTACTTC
TRBV7-2	TRBJ2-1	TRBD2	.	CASSPKRGVPREQFF	TGTGCCAGCAGCCCCAAGCGGGGGGTCCCGCGGGAGCAGTTCTTC
TRBV7-6	TRBJ2-6	.	.	CASSAEKGAGANVLTF	TGTGCCAGCAGCGCCGAGAAGGGAGCCGGGGCCAACGTCCTGACTTTC
TRBV27	TRBJ1-1	.	.	CASRRNTEAFF	TGTGCCAGCAGGAGAAACACTGAAGCTTTCTTT
TRBV13	TRBJ2-4	.	.	CASSKHGNIQYF	TGTGCCAGCAGCAAACATGGGAACATTCAGTACTTC
TRBV11-2	TRBJ2-7	TRBD1	.	CASRLGQLHEQYF	TGTGCCAGCCGATTGGGACAGCTCCACGAGCAGTACTTC
TRBV27	TRBJ1-5	.	.	CASSLGPGNQPQHF	TGTGCCAGCAGTTTGGGGCCAGGAAATCAGCCCCAGCATTTT
TRBV9	TRBJ2-1	.	.	CASSVGGRPSEQFF	TGTGCCAGCAGCGTCGGGGGGCGACCGAGTGAGCAGTTCTTC